A selection of T cell receptor beta chains follows, all from one sample in a study of OX40 agonist ivuxolimab in advanced cancers. TCRdb keeps only in-frame clones here, not all; method: immunoSEQ multiplex PCR. The sample contains about 59,000 clones, about 85% of which appear only once. The source material was CD4+ or CD8+ T cells sorted from blood, sampled in a trial of the OX40 agonist ivuxolimab. These receptors originate from an adult with an advanced solid tumor such as melanoma, head and neck, liver or kidney cancer. The CDR3 runs from the conserved cysteine through the conserved F or W. The D gene is left open where the match is weak. Rows may omit the clone size; those that give it use once, few, many or a size class.

V gene	clone size	D gene	J gene	CDR3 protein
TRBV30	NA	TRBD1	TRBJ1-1	CAWSAWGQGALNTEAFF
TRBV7-3	NA	TRBD1	TRBJ1-1	CASSLRGQGEAFF
TRBV5-4	NA	NA	TRBJ2-7	CASSLQGSGSYEQYF
TRBV28	NA	TRBD1	TRBJ1-1	CASTPGGKAEAFF
TRBV7-6	NA	NA	TRBJ2-7	CASSSGAYEQYF
TRBV6-5	NA	TRBD1	TRBJ2-1	CASSTRTGNNEQFF
TRBV7-8	NA	NA	TRBJ2-5	CASSSRDGRNQETQYF
TRBV2	NA	TRBD2	TRBJ2-7	CASSDGAGDEQYF
TRBV19	NA	NA	TRBJ2-5	CASSISARAETQYF
TRBV14	once	NA	TRBJ2-5	CASSQDGAETQYF
TRBV23-1	few	NA	TRBJ1-4	CASSQFRGLFF
TRBV7-2	few	NA	TRBJ2-3	CASRVAARDTDTQYF
TRBV19	NA	NA	TRBJ2-3	CASSDYGRADTQYF
TRBV14	medium-sized	NA	TRBJ2-7	CASSQVGGRRYEQYF
TRBV30	NA	NA	TRBJ1-2	CAWSVMTSNYGYTF
TRBV25-1	NA	NA	TRBJ2-1	CASSHQKGNSHEQFF
TRBV7-9	NA	TRBD1	TRBJ1-5	CASSLGGTGGASQPQHF
TRBV7-9	NA	TRBD2	TRBJ2-7	CASSSTSGDYEQYF
TRBV7-2	NA	NA	TRBJ1-5	CASSLVGYQPQHF